The 31 T cell receptor beta chains below come from one sample, sequenced in a study of beta chain features in type 1 diabetes. Investigators reverse transcribed all isolated RNA, so they sequenced expressed TCRB transcripts. Clones were read by immunoSEQ multiplex PCR, and TCRdb kept only the in-frame ones, dropping some. The table records about half a million clones, 30% of them present only once. Material for sequencing was naive CD4+ T cells from blood. The receptors here all came from a man aged 18 to 29 in good health.

This chain joins TRBV28 and TRBJ2-5; D possibly corresponds to TRBD1 (5 bases). V was shortened by 11 bases and J by 1 base, with 8 bases between the two germline ends. CDR3 length: 11 residues. Germline V gene lookup returns CDR1 MDHEN and CDR2 SYDVKM. The CDR3 DNA sequence: TGTGCCGCAGGGTTCCAAGAGACCCAGTACTTC. Protein product: CAAGFQETQYF.

The chain couples TRBV7-8 to TRBJ1-5; D is unresolved. Germline lookup yields CDR1 SGHVS and CDR2 FQNEAQ. V dropped 2 bases and J dropped 2 bases, with 7 bases sitting between them. The CDR3 covers 14 residues. The CDR3 reads CASSLQRGNQPQHF. The CDR3 DNA reads TGTGCCAGCAGCTTACAACGCGGCAATCAGCCCCAGCATTTT. Complete variable domain (other parts from reference TRBV7-8 and TRBJ1-5): GAGVSQSPRYKVAKRGQDVALRCDPISGHVSLFWYQQALGQGPEFLTYFQNEAQLDKSGLPSDRFFAERPEGSVSTLKIQRTQQEDSAVYLCASSLQRGNQPQHFGDGTRLSIL.

The gene calls are TRBV5-1 and TRBJ2-1, with D possibly being TRBD2 (5 bases). This CDR3 has 16 amino acids. V shed 0 bases and J shed 2 bases, with 12 bases lying between them. CDR1 is SGHRS and CDR2 is YFSETQ in the germline V gene. CDR3 residues: CASSLDPAETYNEQFF. The CDR3 nucleotides are TGCGCCAGCAGCTTGGATCCAGCGGAAACCTACAATGAGCAGTTCTTC.

Here the CDR3 DNA reads TGTGCCAGCAGTCTTAACTCGCGGACTGGGAACTCCTACGAGCAGTACTTC. Translating it yields CASSLNSRTGNSYEQYF. This chain connects TRBV28 to TRBJ2-7, with a weak D call TRBD2 (5 bases). From germline, CDR1 is MDHEN and CDR2 SYDVKM. The CDR3 is made up of 17 amino acids. Between the trimmed V and J ends, which lost 5 bases and 0 bases, there was a span of 20 bases.

This clone was seen just once. The chain carries TRBV29-1 and TRBJ2-4; 9 bases agree with TRBD2. Trimming removed 4 bases from V and 1 base from J; junction bases left unmatched: 11. The CDR3 has 17 residues. Germline CDR1 reads SQVTM; CDR2 reads ANQGSEA. This CDR3 reads CSVAEVWAGGAKNIQYF. CDR3 coding DNA: TGCAGCGTTGCCGAGGTGTGGGCGGGAGGGGCCAAAAACATTCAGTACTTC.

The chain employs TRBV5-6 and TRBJ1-1, with 7 nucleotides matching TRBD1. Trimming at V came to 4 bases and at J to 7 bases, leaving 4 bases not matched to a gene. Germline CDR1 reads SGHDT; CDR2 reads YYEEEE. This CDR3 has 12 residues. CDR3: CASSQDRSEAFF. As DNA, the CDR3 is TGTGCCAGCAGCCAGGACAGGAGTGAAGCTTTCTTT.

This chain uses TRBV5-1 with TRBJ2-2; D unclear. Trimming removed 1 base at V and 2 bases at J, with 6 bases between. CDR3 length equals 14 residues. Germline CDR1 is SGHRS and CDR2 is YFSETQ. CDR3 protein: CASSLTPNTGELFF. The CDR3 nucleotides are TGCGCCAGCAGCTTGACCCCTAACACCGGGGAGCTGTTTTTT.

The gene calls are TRBV7-8 and TRBJ2-7, with D perhaps matching TRBD1 (5 bases). CDR3 length: 13 amino acids. Trimming shortened V by 6 bases and J by 1 base, and 10 bases separated the two germline ends. Germline values: CDR1 SGHVS, CDR2 FQNEAQ. This CDR3 is CASRTDPSYEQYF. Here the CDR3 DNA reads TGTGCCAGCAGGACAGACCCTTCCTACGAGCAGTACTTC.

The table lists this clone with a few counts. The chain employs TRBV11-2 and TRBJ2-3; D ambiguous. V gave up 1 base and J gave up 1 base, with 9 bases separating them. Looked up from germline, CDR1 is SGHAT and CDR2 is FQNNGV. The CDR3 runs 15 residues. As DNA, the CDR3 is TGTGCCAGCAGCTTAGTTAGTTCGGGCACAGATACGCAGTATTTT. Its protein product is CASSLVSSGTDTQYF.

The chain is built from TRBV30 and TRBJ1-5, with D maybe TRBD1 (5 bases). This CDR3 contains 13 residues. Germline V CDR1 and CDR2: GTSNPN, SVGIG (reference sequence). Trimming left V 5 bases short and J 0 bases short, with 8 bases between. CDR3 protein: CAWGTDSNQPQHF. CDR3 nucleotide sequence: TGTGCCTGGGGGACGGATAGCAATCAGCCCCAGCATTTT.

The chain recombines TRBV30 with TRBJ2-1; 16 nucleotides match TRBD2. The CDR3 contains 15 residues. Looked up from germline, CDR1 is GTSNPN and CDR2 is SVGIG (reference sequence). Unmatched junction bases numbered 3, after V lost 3 bases and J lost 7 bases. CDR3 amino acids: CAWRGTSGRGNEQFF. For the CDR3, the DNA is TGTGCCTGGAGGGGGACTAGCGGGAGGGGTAATGAGCAGTTCTTC.

This clone appeared once. The identical CDR3 is also encoded by other nucleotide sequences in the sample. This chain joins TRBV7-9 and TRBJ1-3; D remains unclear. CDR1 and CDR2 (germline): SEHNR, FQNEAQ (reference sequence). The CDR3 has 14 amino acids. The V gene lost 0 bases and the J gene lost 1 base, with 4 bases spanning the gap. The CDR3: CASSLAGSGNTIYF. Written as DNA, the CDR3 is TGTGCCAGCAGCTTAGCCGGATCTGGAAACACCATATATTTT.

The table lists this clone with a few counts. The gene calls are TRBV10-3 and TRBJ2-1; 7 bases agree with TRBD1. CDR1 is ENHRY, CDR2 SYGVKD, per germline. V was clipped by 3 bases and J by 13 bases; unmatched bases: 3. The CDR3 totals 11 residues. Written as DNA, the CDR3 is TGTGCCATCAGTGACCGGGACAGACAGTTCTTC. Translated: CAISDRDRQFF.

A few counts support this clone. The chain recombines TRBV7-2 with TRBJ2-1; D is unclear. In germline, CDR1 is SGHTA, CDR2 FQGNSA. The CDR3 runs 15 residues. Trimming stripped 0 bases from V and 3 bases from J, with 9 bases between. CDR3 residues: CASSLASADYNEQFF. The CDR3 region has the DNA TGTGCCAGCAGCTTAGCTAGTGCGGACTACAATGAGCAGTTCTTC.

The chain is built from TRBV30 and TRBJ2-7; D remains ambiguous. V was pared by 2 bases and J by 5 bases, with 16 bases between. The V gene's germline CDR1 is GTSNPN and CDR2 SVGIG (reference sequence). CDR3 length equals 14 residues. CDR3 residues: CAWSIPHGSDEQYF. The DNA for the CDR3 is TGTGCCTGGAGTATACCACACGGTTCGGACGAGCAGTACTTC.

This clone was recorded a few times. This chain joins TRBV30 and TRBJ2-7, with 7 bases matching TRBD2. The CDR3 has 15 amino acids. Germline CDR1 reads GTSNPN; CDR2 reads SVGIG (reference sequence). V dropped 1 base and J dropped 3; count of bases not matched to a gene: 9. The CDR3 DNA sequence: TGTGCCTGGAGTGCCCCTGCTAGCGGAATCTACGAGCAGTACTTC. Amino acids: CAWSAPASGIYEQYF. Full variable domain (remainder filled in from reference TRBV30 and TRBJ2-7): SQTIHQWPATLVQPVGSPLSLECTVEGTSNPNLYWYRQAAGRGLQLLFYSVGIGQISSEVPQNLSASRPQDRQFILSSKKLLLSDSGFYLCAWSAPASGIYEQYFGPGTRLTVT.

This clone came up a few times. The chain employs TRBV7-8 and TRBJ1-5; possible D gene TRBD1, 6 bases. Germline V CDR1 and CDR2: SGHVS, FQNEAQ. There are 17 residues in the CDR3. Trimming took 1 base from V and 0 from J, leaving 13 bases between them. Here the CDR3 DNA reads TGTGCCAGCAGCTTAGGAAGGACAGTTTATAGCAATCAGCCCCAGCATTTT. It yields the protein CASSLGRTVYSNQPQHF.

The rearrangement links TRBV10-3 to TRBJ2-1; D is unclear. The CDR3 is 15 residues long. CDR1 and CDR2 from the germline V gene are ENHRY and SYGVKD. Trimming shortened V by 3 bases and J by 8 bases, and 17 bases separated the two germline ends. The CDR3 spells CAISEVNPRVDEQFF. For the CDR3, the DNA is TGTGCCATCAGTGAAGTTAACCCCCGGGTGGATGAGCAGTTCTTC.

V is TRBV10-3 and J is TRBJ2-7; TRBD2 matches at 9 bases. This CDR3 is built from 14 residues. Germline V gives CDR1 ENHRY, CDR2 SYGVKD. The V and J ends lost 6 bases and 5 bases, in that order; junction bases with no gene match: 8. The CDR3 sequence: CAIRPIAGANEQYF. The CDR3 DNA follows: TGTGCCATCAGGCCTATAGCGGGAGCCAACGAGCAGTACTTC.

The chain has TRBV29-1 and TRBJ1-2; D perhaps matches TRBD1 (5 bases). Germline values: CDR1 SQVTM, CDR2 ANQGSEA. Deletions cut 5 bases from V and 2 bases from J, with 9 bases between. This CDR3 is 12 amino acids long. The CDR3 loop reads CSVRRENYGYTF. The CDR3 coding sequence is TGCAGCGTTCGCAGGGAAAACTATGGCTACACCTTC.

This chain connects TRBV14 to TRBJ2-4; TRBD2 matches 11 bases. J lost 8 bases, V lost 4 bases, and 4 bases had no gene match. The CDR3 contains 14 residues. In germline, CDR1 is SGHDN, CDR2 FVKESK. DNA for the CDR3: TGTGCCAGCAGCCGACTAGCGGGAAATTACATTCAGTACTTC. Encoded protein: CASSRLAGNYIQYF.

This chain joins TRBV15 and TRBJ2-7, with D maybe TRBD2 (5 bases). Germline values: CDR1 LNHNV, CDR2 YYDKDF (reference sequence). Deletions cut 5 bases from V and 5 bases from J, with 10 bases between. The CDR3 loop spans 12 amino acids. In nucleotides, the CDR3 is TGTGCCACCAGCGGGAGCCTCGACGAGCAGTACTTC. This translates into CATSGSLDEQYF.

This clone was observed a handful of times. The rearrangement joins TRBV7-9 to TRBJ2-2; possibly TRBD2 for D (6 bases). V lost 1 base, J lost 0 bases, and 9 bases lay in between. The length of the CDR3 is 16 residues. CDR1 and CDR2 (germline): SEHNR, FQNEAQ (reference sequence). The CDR3 protein is CASSLGSSANTGELFF. CDR3 bases: TGTGCCAGCAGCTTAGGATCTAGCGCGAACACCGGGGAGCTGTTTTTT.

To note about this clone: Other DNA sequences from this sample encode an identical CDR3 as well. The gene calls are TRBV20-1 and TRBJ2-5; D is undetermined. With 3 bases removed from V and 5 bases from J, the gap between germline ends came to 4 bases. Germline CDR1 DFQATT, CDR2 SNEGSKA (reference sequence). There are 10 residues in the CDR3. This CDR3 reads CSASGETQYF. CDR3 DNA: TGCAGTGCTAGTGGGGAGACCCAGTACTTC.

This clone has only a few counts. The chain uses TRBV30 and TRBJ2-1; 11 bases map to TRBD2. The germline gives CDR1 GTSNPN, CDR2 SVGIG (reference sequence). V lost 3 bases to trimming and J lost 10 bases; unmatched junction nucleotides: 11. There are 15 residues in the CDR3. Here the CDR3 reads CAWSASGRPAREQFF. CDR3 DNA: TGTGCCTGGAGCGCTAGCGGGAGGCCTGCTAGGGAGCAGTTCTTC.

The chain joins TRBV30 to TRBJ1-1, with 10 bases that match TRBD1. The CDR3 sequence is 14 residues long. After removal of 8 bases from V and 0 bases from J, the junction contained 6 bases not matched to a gene. Germline assignment: CDR1 GTSNPN and CDR2 SVGIG (reference sequence). The CDR3 protein is CAGRTGGMNTEAFF. CDR3 DNA sequence: TGTGCCGGACGGACAGGGGGGATGAACACTGAAGCTTTCTTT.

This sequence joins TRBV29-1 and TRBJ2-7; weak D call: TRBD1 (6 bases). CDR1 SQVTM and CDR2 ANQGSEA come from the germline V gene. The germline V and J ends were trimmed by 3 bases and 5 bases, with 11 bases remaining between them. This CDR3 region has 12 residues. CDR3 amino acids: CSVDRGANEQYF. The CDR3 bases are TGCAGCGTTGACAGGGGAGCTAACGAGCAGTACTTC.

A single count supports this clone. The rearrangement uses TRBV7-2 and TRBJ1-4, with D perhaps TRBD1 (5 bases). Trimming cost V 2 bases and J 5 bases, with 9 bases left between them. The germline V gene encodes CDR1 SGHTA and CDR2 FQGNSA. This CDR3 has 14 residues. DNA of the CDR3: TGTGCCAGCAGCTTAAGACAGACAAATGAAAAACTGTTTTTT. The encoded protein is CASSLRQTNEKLFF.

The chain couples TRBV30 to TRBJ2-6, with D possibly being TRBD2 (6 bases). The germline CDR1 and CDR2 sequences are GTSNPN and SVGIG (reference sequence). The germline V and J ends were trimmed by 3 bases and 1 base, with 10 bases remaining between them. The CDR3 consists of 15 residues. DNA of the CDR3: TGTGCCTGGAGGGTCCGGGGGTCTGGGGCCAACGTCCTGACTTTC. This translates into CAWRVRGSGANVLTF. The full variable domain, in which reference TRBV30 and TRBJ2-6 provide the parts outside the CDR3, is SQTIHQWPATLVQPVGSPLSLECTVEGTSNPNLYWYRQAAGRGLQLLFYSVGIGQISSEVPQNLSASRPQDRQFILSSKKLLLSDSGFYLCAWRVRGSGANVLTFGAGSRLTVL.

This rearrangement joins TRBV7-9 to TRBJ1-1, with D unresolved. Germline V gives CDR1 SEHNR, CDR2 FQNEAQ (reference sequence). The CDR3 sequence is 14 residues long. With 5 bases removed from V and 4 bases from J, the gap between germline ends came to 14 bases. The CDR3: CASSPVRDRTEAFF. CDR3 DNA sequence: TGTGCCAGCAGCCCCGTTAGGGATCGCACTGAAGCTTTCTTT.

This clone was found a few times. The chain employs TRBV7-2 and TRBJ2-1; D is undetermined. The V gene lost 2 bases and the J gene lost 5 bases, with 10 bases spanning the gap. The length of the CDR3 is 14 residues. Germline CDR1 SGHTA, CDR2 FQGNSA. The CDR3: CASSLFVANNEQFF. In DNA, the CDR3 is TGTGCCAGCAGCTTATTCGTCGCGAACAATGAGCAGTTCTTC.